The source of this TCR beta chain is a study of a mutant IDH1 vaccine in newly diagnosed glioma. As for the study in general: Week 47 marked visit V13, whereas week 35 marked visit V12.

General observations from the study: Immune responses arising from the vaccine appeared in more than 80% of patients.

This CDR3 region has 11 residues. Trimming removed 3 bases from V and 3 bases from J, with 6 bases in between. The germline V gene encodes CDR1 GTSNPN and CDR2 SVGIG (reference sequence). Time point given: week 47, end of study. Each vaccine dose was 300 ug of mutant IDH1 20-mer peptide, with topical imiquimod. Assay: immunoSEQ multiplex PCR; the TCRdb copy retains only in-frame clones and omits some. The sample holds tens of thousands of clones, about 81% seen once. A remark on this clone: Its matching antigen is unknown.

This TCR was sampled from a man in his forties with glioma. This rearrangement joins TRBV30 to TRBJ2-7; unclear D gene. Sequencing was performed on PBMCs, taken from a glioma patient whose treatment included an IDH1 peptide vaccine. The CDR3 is CAWSLNYEQYF. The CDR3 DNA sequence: TGTGCCTGGAGCTTAAACTACGAGCAGTACTTC.